These 26 T cell receptor beta chains originate from one sample sequenced in a study of vaccination effects on CD4 cells after COVID-19. The authors isolated CD4+ T cells after about 10 days of culture. Using immunoSEQ multiplex PCR, the repertoire was profiled, and TCRdb retains in-frame clones only, with some absent. The sample has more than 30,000 clones, around 70% seen once. No antigens are known for them. Here the sequenced sample was CD4+ T cells from PBMCs cultured without peptide, taken before COVID-19 vaccination. The receptors were gathered from a human donor who received a COVID-19 vaccine.

In its sample, this clone was seen once. This chain connects TRBV10-2 to TRBJ2-7; TRBD2 might be the D (5 bases). V gave up 4 bases and J gave up 3 bases, with 16 bases separating them. Germline V CDR1 and CDR2: WSHSY, SAAADI. CDR3 length: 15 amino acids. CDR3 sequence: CASSVMAGQNYEQYF. The CDR3 coding sequence is TGCGCCAGCAGTGTTATGGCGGGCCAAAACTACGAGCAGTACTTC.

The CDR3 region has the DNA TGTGCCAGCAGCTTGGGTGGGAGGGCGACAGATACGCAGTATTTT. Residues: CASSLGGRATDTQYF. The gene calls are TRBV5-4 and TRBJ2-3; 7 nucleotides line up with TRBD2. This CDR3 contains 15 residues. V shed 0 bases and J 3 bases; nucleotides not matched to a gene: 4. The germline CDR1 and CDR2 sequences are SGHNT and YYREEE (reference sequence).

The chain recombines TRBV7-2 with TRBJ2-3; the D gene is possibly TRBD2 (5 bases). The CDR3 is 16 residues long. Germline CDR1 SGHTA, CDR2 FQGNSA. The V and J ends lost 3 bases and 4 bases respectively, with 17 bases between them. As DNA, the CDR3 is TGTGCCAGCAGCTTTACGGTAGCTAGCTTAGCAGATACGCAGTATTTT. Protein product: CASSFTVASLADTQYF. The full variable domain, in which reference TRBV7-2 and TRBJ2-3 provide the parts outside the CDR3, is GAGVSQSPSNKVTEKGKDVELRCDPISGHTALYWYRQSLGQGLEFLIYFQGNSAPDKSGLPSDRFSAERTGGSVSTLTIQRTQQEDSAVYLCASSFTVASLADTQYFGPGTRLTVL.

This chain joins TRBV6-1 and TRBJ2-1, with 8 bases that match TRBD1. Unmatched junction bases numbered 4, after V lost 3 bases and J lost 9 bases. Germline CDR1 is MNHNS and CDR2 is SASEGT. The CDR3 is 13 amino acids. The CDR3, as DNA: TGTGCCAGCAGTGACAGGGGGCGGGGTGAGCAGTTCTTC. Residues: CASSDRGRGEQFF.

The chain carries TRBV19 and TRBJ1-4; no definite D call. The V gene lost 0 bases and the J gene lost 2 bases, with 13 bases spanning the gap. Germline assignment: CDR1 LNHDA and CDR2 SQIVND (reference sequence). The CDR3 has 17 amino acids. DNA for the CDR3: TGTGCCAGTAGTATAGATCTCAGGCGGCGCACTAATGAAAAACTGTTTTTT. This gives the protein CASSIDLRRRTNEKLFF.

The chain is built from TRBV29-1 and TRBJ2-7, with D possibly being TRBD1 (5 bases). CDR1 is SQVTM and CDR2 is ANQGSEA in the germline V gene. This CDR3 is 12 amino acids long. The V end was cut by 6 bases, the J end by 6 bases, with 15 bases between. The CDR3 spells CSVEPRQGEQYF. The CDR3 bases are TGCAGCGTCGAACCCAGGCAGGGCGAGCAGTACTTC.

This chain uses TRBV27 with TRBJ2-4, with 9 bases that match TRBD2. CDR3 length equals 16 residues. Germline trimming cut 4 bases from V and 6 bases from J; bases unmatched to any gene: 10. The germline V gene encodes CDR1 MNHEY and CDR2 SMNVEV (reference sequence). CDR3 bases: TGTGCCAGCAGTTCCCTTCCGGGACTAGCCCCAAACATTCAGTACTTC. The encoded protein is CASSSLPGLAPNIQYF.

The chain is built from TRBV13 and TRBJ1-4; D is undetermined. This CDR3 has 14 residues. Trimming took off 5 bases at V and 5 bases at J, with 12 bases between the two ends. Germline assignment: CDR1 PRHDT and CDR2 FYEKMQ (reference sequence). The CDR3 coding sequence is TGTGCCAGCAGCCGCCTCCCCCACAATGAAAAACTGTTTTTT. This translates into CASSRLPHNEKLFF.

The chain links TRBV6-5 to TRBJ1-3; TRBD1 might be the D (5 bases). The CDR3 is 14 amino acids. The germline V and J ends were trimmed by 7 bases and 4 bases, with 14 bases remaining between them. Germline-derived CDR1 and CDR2 are MNHEY and SVGAGI. CDR3 nucleotide sequence: TGTGCCAGCACCCGACGGGGGTTCGGAAACACCATATATTTT. Its protein is CASTRRGFGNTIYF.

This clone occurred a few times. The chain recombines TRBV24-1 with TRBJ1-5; 7 bases are shared with TRBD1. Germline V gene data show CDR1 as KGHDR and CDR2 as SFDVKD. The CDR3 has 17 residues. Losses at the gene ends were 7 bases for V and 5 bases for J; bases not matched to a gene: 16. The CDR3 sequence is CATRTTTTDRADQPQHF. As DNA, the CDR3 is TGTGCCACCAGAACTACCACTACAGACAGGGCGGATCAGCCCCAGCATTTT.

The CDR3 sequence is CASSLDRGTGELFF. The CDR3 DNA follows: TGTGCCAGCAGCTTAGACCGGGGCACCGGGGAGCTGTTTTTT. J is TRBJ2-2 and V is TRBV7-7; a possible D gene is TRBD2 (5 bases). Trimming shortened V by 1 base and J by 4 bases, and 7 bases separated the two germline ends. Per germline, CDR1 SSHAT and CDR2 FNYEAQ (reference sequence). The CDR3 sequence is 14 residues long.

This chain links TRBV28 with TRBJ1-1; the match to TRBD1 covers 11 bases. The ends lost 6 bases at V and 3 bases at J; junction bases unmatched: 12. Germline V gene lookup returns CDR1 MDHEN and CDR2 SYDVKM. The CDR3 totals 17 residues. CDR3 bases: TGTGCCAGCAGCCTCCCTCGGACAGGGGGCGCGGACACTGAAGCTTTCTTT. Translated: CASSLPRTGGADTEAFF.

The V gene is TRBV10-2, the J gene TRBJ2-3; D tentatively fits TRBD1 or TRBD2 (7 bases each). Trimming pared 6 bases from V and 2 bases from J, leaving 12 bases between. Germline CDR1 is WSHSY and CDR2 is SAAADI. The CDR3 contains 14 residues. The CDR3 loop is CASSRGGITDTQYF. DNA for the CDR3: TGCGCCAGCAGCAGGGGGGGGATCACAGATACGCAGTATTTT.

A single count supports this clone. J is TRBJ2-3 and V is TRBV18; 10 positions match TRBD2. The germline V gene encodes CDR1 KGHSH and CDR2 LQKENI. J gave up 1 base and V 3 bases, and 4 bases lay outside the gene matches. This CDR3 comprises 16 residues. CDR3 sequence: CASSPPLAGGTDTQYF. CDR3 sequence (DNA): TGTGCCAGCTCACCTCCTCTAGCGGGAGGCACAGATACGCAGTATTTT.

V is TRBV11-3 and J is TRBJ2-1, with TRBD1 identical over 8 bases. V dropped 4 bases and J dropped 3; count of bases not matched to a gene: 20. Germline-derived CDR1 and CDR2 are SGHNT and YENEEA. CDR3 length: 20 residues. This CDR3 reads CASSSMAPRPGQENYNEQFF. CDR3 coding DNA: TGTGCCAGCAGCTCCATGGCCCCCAGACCGGGACAGGAGAACTACAATGAGCAGTTCTTC.

This chain uses TRBV27 with TRBJ1-2; no clear D gene. From germline, CDR1 is MNHEY and CDR2 SMNVEV (reference sequence). Trimming shortened V by 5 bases and J by 4 bases, and 17 bases separated the two germline ends. This CDR3 region has 15 residues. CDR3 sequence: CASSPWESTGYGYTF. The DNA for the CDR3 is TGTGCCAGCAGTCCGTGGGAATCAACGGGCTATGGCTACACCTTC.

This clone appeared a few times. The gene calls are TRBV5-6 and TRBJ2-3; 12 bases match TRBD2. This CDR3 is 16 amino acids long. V lost 5 bases, J lost 4 bases, and 8 bases stayed unmatched. Germline V lookup: CDR1 SGHDT, CDR2 YYEEEE. Here the CDR3 DNA reads TGTGCCAGCAGTCCACGGACTAGCGGGAATGCAGATACGCAGTATTTT. Protein: CASSPRTSGNADTQYF.

This clone came up a few times. The chain couples TRBV4-1 to TRBJ1-2; tentatively, D is TRBD1 (5 bases). The V end was cut by 0 bases, the J end by 2 bases, with 19 bases between. The CDR3 loop spans 18 amino acids. Germline-derived CDR1 and CDR2 are MGHRA and YSYEKL. The CDR3: CASSQERFSQGRNYGYTF. CDR3 DNA sequence: TGCGCCAGCAGCCAAGAGAGGTTTAGCCAGGGCCGGAACTATGGCTACACCTTC.

This sequence joins TRBV2 and TRBJ1-1; D is perhaps TRBD1 (6 bases). CDR3 size: 12 residues. Trimming left V 3 bases short and J 4 bases short, with 6 bases between. In germline, CDR1 is SNHLY, CDR2 FYNNEI. CDR3 residues: CASSDRGTEAFF. The DNA for the CDR3 is TGTGCCAGCAGTGACAGGGGCACTGAAGCTTTCTTT.

The V call is TRBV11-3, the J call TRBJ2-2, with D hard to call. Germline V gene lookup returns CDR1 SGHNT and CDR2 YENEEA. The CDR3 totals 18 residues. Trimming left V 0 bases short and J 3 bases short, with 17 bases between. In DNA form, the CDR3 reads TGTGCCAGCAGCTTAGATCAAGGCGGCAGCGCCCACACCGGGGAGCTGTTTTTT. As protein: CASSLDQGGSAHTGELFF.

The chain is built from TRBV2 and TRBJ2-7; perhaps TRBD2 as D (6 bases). This CDR3 is 14 amino acids long. Germline lookup yields CDR1 SNHLY and CDR2 FYNNEI. With 11 bases removed from V and 0 bases from J, the gap between germline ends came to 17 bases. The CDR3 reads CAFIRDWTSYEQYF. The CDR3 coding sequence is TGTGCCTTTATCCGGGACTGGACCTCCTACGAGCAGTACTTC. Combining the CDR3 with reference TRBV2 and TRBJ2-7 gives the whole variable domain EPEVTQTPSHQVTQMGQEVILRCVPISNHLYFYWYRQILGQKVEFLVSFYNNEISEKSEIFDDQFSVERPDGSNFTLKIRSTKLEDSAMYFCAFIRDWTSYEQYFGPGTRLTVT.

This clone was seen only once. CDR3 bases: TGTGCCAGCAGCTTTGACGTTCCGACCCAGTACTTC. It is translated as CASSFDVPTQYF. V usage is TRBV7-2 and J usage is TRBJ2-5; D uncertain. V was pared by 3 bases and J by 7 bases, with 9 bases between. The CDR3 loop spans 12 amino acids. Per germline, CDR1 SGHTA and CDR2 FQGNSA.

This chain links TRBV7-8 with TRBJ2-7, with D unresolved. Germline-derived CDR1 and CDR2 are SGHVS and FQNEAQ. This CDR3 contains 15 residues. Trimming took 5 bases from V and 6 from J, leaving 20 bases between them. The CDR3 bases are TGTGCCAGCAGCCTCTCCCCATTTAGTGGGGTCGAGCAGTACTTC. Translating it yields CASSLSPFSGVEQYF.

J is TRBJ2-3 and V is TRBV5-4; D is unresolved. Between the trimmed V and J ends, which lost 0 bases and 0 bases, there was a span of 11 bases. Germline loops: CDR1 SGHNT, CDR2 YYREEE (reference sequence). This CDR3 comprises 16 residues. The CDR3 DNA sequence: TGTGCCAGCAGCTTGGTCGCCGAGATTAGCACAGATACGCAGTATTTT. It specifies CASSLVAEISTDTQYF. Variable domain in full (rest from reference TRBV5-4 and TRBJ2-3): ETGVTQSPTHLIKTRGQQVTLRCSSQSGHNTVSWYQQALGQGPQFIFQYYREEENGRGNFPPRFSGLQFPNYSSELNVNALELDDSALYLCASSLVAEISTDTQYFGPGTRLTVL.

This clone was counted a few times. The chain links TRBV7-9 to TRBJ1-1, with TRBD1 matching over 8 bases. Germline V gene sequence: CDR1 SEHNR, CDR2 FQNEAQ (reference sequence). The CDR3 is 18 amino acids. V lost 6 bases, J lost 1 base, and 16 bases stayed unmatched. Written as DNA, the CDR3 is TGTGCCAGCAGTTCTAAGTGGCAGGGGGCAAGGGGGAACACTGAAGCTTTCTTT. It specifies CASSSKWQGARGNTEAFF.

This clone occurred once. This sequence joins TRBV29-1 and TRBJ1-1; no clear D. The CDR3 totals 13 residues. CDR1 and CDR2 from the germline V gene are SQVTM and ANQGSEA. The V end was cut by 4 bases, the J end by 4 bases, with 13 bases between. DNA of the CDR3: TGCAGCGTTGTAAGAGTCGGCACCACTGAAGCTTTCTTT. Amino acid sequence: CSVVRVGTTEAFF.